By share of the sample, the clone carrying this T cell receptor beta chain is medium-sized. Its antigen is undetermined. Little can be read into the size of this beta chain, an off-target read in a library designed for alpha chains. Time point here: sample taken at primary tumor resection. There were some 70 donors, all of them untreated patients with early-stage non-small cell lung cancer. The data originate from a study of spatial heterogeneity in lung cancer. Study-level findings and limits: Expanded alpha and beta TCR counts within tumors tracked tumor mutation counts.

TCR cDNA molecules were tagged individually, and each one carried a unique molecular identifier. Each CDR3 protein gets one entry after TCRdb re-called the 5' RACE reads with MiXCR. Altogether thousands of distinct CDR3 sequences are present, 5.5% to 8% being singletons, with the ten largest covering about 20%. The CDR3 has 15 amino acids. With 0 bases clipped from V and 6 bases from J, the junction kept 7 bases outside the gene matches. Germline CDR1 reads LGHNA; CDR2 reads YSLEER. The J gene is TRBJ2-7, the V gene TRBV4-3; 8 bases map to TRBD2. Here the sequenced sample was lung tumor tissue, taken at surgery. This clonotype originated in a male donor with early-stage non-small cell lung cancer. The CDR3 DNA is TGCGCCAGCAGCCAAGATTGGGCGGGAGGTAGCGAGCAGTACGTC. Translating it yields CASSQDWAGGSEQYV.